These 4 T cell receptor beta chains were all obtained from the same sample, sequenced in a study of regulatory T cells in long-lasting Graves disease. The authors built TCR beta libraries using iRepertoire HTBI primers and Arm-PCR of CDR3 regions. TCRdb passed the multiplex PCR reads through MiXCR, listing each CDR3 protein once. Found here are under 350,000 distinct CDR3 sequences, roughly 21% of them singletons; the top ten hold just over 55%. Time point of the sample: persistent/refractory GD, antithyroid drugs over 5 years with positive TRAb. There was RNA extracted from PBMCs, and the TCR library was made from it. This specimen consisted of peripheral blood mononuclear cells (PBMCs), obtained when the disease was refractory, from a patient treated with antithyroid drugs. These receptors all stem from a female donor with Graves disease.

This clonotype was picked up a small number of times. The J gene is TRBJ1-1, the V gene TRBV7-9; 7 bases are a match to TRBD1. V shed 6 bases and J 5 bases; nucleotides not matched to a gene: 18. The CDR3 extends over 17 amino acids. Germline CDR1 and CDR2: SEHNR and FQNEAQ (reference sequence). The DNA for the CDR3 is TGTGCCAGCAGTAGCGGGACAGTCGTGATTTTCGGGACTGAAGCTTTCTTT. Amino acid sequence: CASSSGTVVIFGTEAFF.

Of note for this clonotype: The conserved phenylalanine or tryptophan normally closing the CDR3 is absent here, so this likely arose from a read error. The rearrangement uses TRBV12-3 or TRBV12-4 and TRBJ1-5; TRBD1 matches at 8 bases. The ends lost 5 bases at V and 2 bases at J; junction bases unmatched: 2. CDR3 length: 14 amino acids. The CDR3 is CASSRGQGNQPQHS. The DNA for the CDR3 is TGTGCCAGCAGTAGGGGACAGGGCAATCAGCCCCAGCATTCT.

The rearrangement links TRBV29-1 to TRBJ2-5; D is possibly TRBD2 (5 bases). V was pared by 5 bases and J by 5 bases, with 15 bases between. The CDR3 is 13 amino acids. Germline-derived CDR1 and CDR2 are SQVTM and ANQGSEA. The CDR3 DNA reads as TGCAGCGTTTTGTTCCCGGGATCGGAGACCCAGTACTTC. Protein sequence: CSVLFPGSETQYF.

This clonotype has a count of ten or more. The chain employs TRBV28 and TRBJ2-7; TRBD1 agrees at 7 bases. The V and J ends lost 5 bases and 2 bases, in that order; junction bases with no gene match: 6. This CDR3 region has 14 residues. Per the germline V gene, CDR1 is MDHEN and CDR2 is SYDVKM. CDR3 coding DNA: TGTGCCAGCAGTACGGGGACAGAACCCTACGAGCAGTACTTC. Translation gives CASSTGTEPYEQYF.